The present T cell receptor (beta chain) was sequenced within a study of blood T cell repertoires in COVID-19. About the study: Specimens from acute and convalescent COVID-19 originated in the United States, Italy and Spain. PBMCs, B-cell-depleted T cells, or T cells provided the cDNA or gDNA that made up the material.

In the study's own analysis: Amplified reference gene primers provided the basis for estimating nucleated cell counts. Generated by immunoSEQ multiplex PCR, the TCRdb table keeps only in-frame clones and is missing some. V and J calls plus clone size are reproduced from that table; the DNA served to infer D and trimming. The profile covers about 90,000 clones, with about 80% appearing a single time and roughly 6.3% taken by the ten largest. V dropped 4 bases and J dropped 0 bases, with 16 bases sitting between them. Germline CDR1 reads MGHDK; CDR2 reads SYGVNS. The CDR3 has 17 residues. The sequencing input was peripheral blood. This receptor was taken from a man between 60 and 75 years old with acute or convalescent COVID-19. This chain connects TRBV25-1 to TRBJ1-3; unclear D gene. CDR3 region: CASSARSRLSSGNTIYF. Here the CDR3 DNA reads TGTGCCAGCAGTGCTCGGAGTAGGCTTAGCTCTGGAAACACCATATATTTT.